These 21 T cell receptor beta chains originate from one sample sequenced in a study of cytomegalovirus exposure and HLA in healthy donors. Generated by immunoSEQ multiplex PCR, the TCRdb table keeps only in-frame clones and is missing some. The repertoire holds over 150,000 clones, with roughly 84% as singletons. Material for sequencing was PBMCs. These receptors originate from a woman aged 18-30 years in good health and CMV-seropositive.

The rearrangement joins TRBV5-5 to TRBJ1-5; unclear D gene. This CDR3 spans 18 amino acids. V lost 4 bases, J lost 4 bases, and 24 bases lay in between. CDR1 is SGHKS, CDR2 YYEKEE, per germline (reference sequence). For the CDR3, the DNA is TGTGCCAGCAGCAGAGATCCCAGACCCGGGTCCTTAAATCAGCCCCAGCATTTT. Translated, it gives CASSRDPRPGSLNQPQHF.

This chain connects TRBV5-4 to TRBJ1-2; 7 nucleotides agree with TRBD1. Losses at the gene ends were 0 bases for V and 8 bases for J; bases not matched to a gene: 10. The length of the CDR3 is 15 residues. The germline V gene encodes CDR1 SGHNT and CDR2 YYREEE (reference sequence). CDR3 nucleotides: TGTGCCAGCAGCTTGGTAACAGGGGAGCAAGGCGGCTACACCTTC. Residues: CASSLVTGEQGGYTF.

The rearrangement uses TRBV7-6 and TRBJ2-2; maybe TRBD1 (5 bases). The germline gives CDR1 SGHVS, CDR2 FNYEAQ. V lost 5 bases and J 6 bases, leaving 16 bases between the germline ends. The CDR3 runs to 15 residues. CDR3: CASSPGQGPPGELFF. The CDR3, as DNA: TGTGCCAGCAGCCCCGGGCAGGGTCCCCCCGGGGAGCTGTTTTTT. The full variable domain, rest sourced from reference TRBV7-6 and TRBJ2-2, is GAGVSQSPRYKVTKRGQDVALRCDPISGHVSLYWYRQALGQGPEFLTYFNYEAQQDKSGLPNDRFSAERPEGSISTLTIQRTEQRDSAMYRCASSPGQGPPGELFFGEGSRLTVL.

This clone showed up just a few times. V usage is TRBV5-1 and J usage is TRBJ2-1, with D unclear. Germline CDR1 reads SGHRS; CDR2 reads YFSETQ. Trimming pared 0 bases from V and 8 bases from J, leaving 3 bases between. CDR3 size: 11 residues. CDR3 protein: CASSLAYEQFF. In DNA, the CDR3 is TGCGCCAGCAGCTTGGCCTATGAGCAGTTCTTC.

The V gene is TRBV19, the J gene TRBJ1-1, with 8 bases aligning to TRBD1. After removal of 4 bases from V and 5 bases from J, the junction contained 9 bases not matched to a gene. Germline lookup yields CDR1 LNHDA and CDR2 SQIVND (reference sequence). The CDR3 extends over 15 amino acids. The CDR3 sequence: CASSRETGERTEAFF. In DNA, the CDR3 is TGTGCCAGTAGTAGGGAGACAGGGGAGAGGACTGAAGCTTTCTTT.

This chain uses TRBV18 with TRBJ1-6; D is uncertain. V dropped 6 bases and J dropped 6 bases, with 12 bases sitting between them. This CDR3 is 14 amino acids long. Germline lookup yields CDR1 KGHSH and CDR2 LQKENI. CDR3 nucleotides: TGTGCCAGCTCTGTTGGCCAGATTAATTCACCCCTCCACTTT. Residues: CASSVGQINSPLHF.

The chain has TRBV2 and TRBJ2-1; 12 nucleotides line up with TRBD2. J was trimmed by 10 bases and V by 6 bases; bases with no gene match: 10. From germline, CDR1 is SNHLY and CDR2 FYNNEI. The CDR3 loop spans 15 amino acids. CDR3 nucleotides: TGTGCCAGCAGCGCAAACACCGGGACTAGCGGGGAGCAGTTCTTC. Translated, it gives CASSANTGTSGEQFF. Looking up the rest from reference TRBV2 and TRBJ2-1 gives the full variable domain: EPEVTQTPSHQVTQMGQEVILRCVPISNHLYFYWYRQILGQKVEFLVSFYNNEISEKSEIFDDQFSVERPDGSNFTLKIRSTKLEDSAMYFCASSANTGTSGEQFFGPGTRLTVL.

The chain's CDR3 is CASSYSPGQETQYF. The CDR3 coding sequence is TGTGCCAGCAGTTACTCTCCGGGGCAAGAGACCCAGTACTTC. This chain joins TRBV6-5 and TRBJ2-5, with TRBD2 as a possible D gene (5 bases). Germline V lookup: CDR1 MNHEY, CDR2 SVGAGI. The CDR3 runs 14 residues. Trimming removed 0 bases at V and 2 bases at J, with 7 bases between.

CDR3 nucleotides: TGTGCCAGCAGCGGACTAGCGGGGGCCTACTACAATGAGCAGTTCTTC. Amino acids: CASSGLAGAYYNEQFF. The chain couples TRBV2 to TRBJ2-1, with 13 nucleotides matching TRBD2. The germline V gene encodes CDR1 SNHLY and CDR2 FYNNEI. The CDR3 extends over 16 amino acids. With 6 bases clipped from V and 3 bases from J, the junction kept 5 bases outside the gene matches.

This sequence joins TRBV19 and TRBJ2-1; TRBD1 matches 8 bases. The CDR3 is 16 residues long. Germline CDR1 LNHDA, CDR2 SQIVND (reference sequence). The V and J ends lost 8 bases and 1 base, in that order; junction bases with no gene match: 10. CDR3 sequence: CASRFQGDRSYNEQFF. The DNA for the CDR3 is TGTGCCAGTCGCTTCCAGGGGGACAGGTCCTACAATGAGCAGTTCTTC.

V gene TRBV7-9 combines with J gene TRBJ2-7; TRBD1 aligns across 7 bases. This CDR3 comprises 16 residues. The germline gives CDR1 SEHNR, CDR2 FQNEAQ (reference sequence). J lost 2 bases, V lost 5 bases, and 12 bases had no gene match. CDR3 nucleotides: TGTGCCAGCAGCCCAGGGACAGATCAGAAACCCTACGAGCAGTACTTC. The encoded protein is CASSPGTDQKPYEQYF. Together with reference TRBV7-9 and TRBJ2-7, the CDR3 gives the full variable domain: DTGVSQNPRHKITKRGQNVTFRCDPISEHNRLYWYRQTLGQGPEFLTYFQNEAQLEKSRLLSDRFSAERPKGSFSTLEIQRTEQGDSAMYLCASSPGTDQKPYEQYFGPGTRLTVT.

J is TRBJ2-1 and V is TRBV29-1; 9 bases agree with TRBD2. V dropped 4 bases and J dropped 6; count of bases not matched to a gene: 4. The CDR3 extends over 13 amino acids. CDR1 and CDR2 (germline): SQVTM, ANQGSEA. CDR3 in amino acids: CSVGGGAFNEQFF. In DNA, the CDR3 is TGCAGCGTTGGCGGGGGGGCCTTCAATGAGCAGTTCTTC.

This clone came up a few times. The chain employs TRBV2 and TRBJ2-7; TRBD1 agrees at 8 bases. Germline values: CDR1 SNHLY, CDR2 FYNNEI. CDR3 length equals 14 residues. V dropped 7 bases and J dropped 6; count of bases not matched to a gene: 11. The CDR3 region is CASTLRQGKGEQYF. Written as DNA, the CDR3 is TGTGCCAGCACTCTTCGACAGGGGAAGGGCGAGCAGTACTTC.

The table lists this clone with a count of one. The CDR3 nucleotides are TGTGCCAGCAGTTTATCGGGGGCCTCCTACAATGAGCAGTTCTTC. It translates to CASSLSGASYNEQFF. The genes are TRBV27 and TRBJ2-1; D might be TRBD1 (6 bases). Trimming shortened V by 0 bases and J by 0 bases, and 6 bases separated the two germline ends. The CDR3 totals 15 residues. Germline CDR1 and CDR2: MNHEY and SMNVEV (reference sequence).

The rearrangement joins TRBV7-9 to TRBJ1-3; 9 bases are a match to TRBD1. The CDR3 has 12 residues. The V and J ends lost 11 bases and 5 bases, in that order; junction bases with no gene match: 4. Germline-derived CDR1 and CDR2 are SEHNR and FQNEAQ (reference sequence). The CDR3 region is CACGTGRNTIYF. The CDR3 bases are TGTGCCTGTGGGACAGGGCGAAACACCATATATTTT.

In this sample, this clone turned up a few times. The V call is TRBV2, the J call TRBJ1-2; 8 bases fit TRBD1. This CDR3 spans 13 amino acids. The V segment lost 4 bases and the J segment 8 bases; nucleotides outside the gene matches: 6. Germline V gene data show CDR1 as SNHLY and CDR2 as FYNNEI. The CDR3 region has the DNA TGTGCCAGCAGTGGACAGGGGCTTATCGGCTACACCTTC. Amino acids: CASSGQGLIGYTF.

This clone has only a few counts. The CDR3 sequence is CASSIERSEAFF. The CDR3 bases are TGTGCCAGTAGTATCGAACGGAGCGAAGCTTTCTTT. The chain couples TRBV19 to TRBJ1-1; D call uncertain. Trimming pared 3 bases from V and 8 bases from J, leaving 10 bases between. CDR3 length equals 12 residues. Germline assignment: CDR1 LNHDA and CDR2 SQIVND (reference sequence). Filled out from reference TRBV19 and TRBJ1-1, the complete variable domain reads DGGITQSPKYLFRKEGQNVTLSCEQNLNHDAMYWYRQDPGQGLRLIYYSQIVNDFQKGDIAEGYSVSREKKESFPLTVTSAQKNPTAFYLCASSIERSEAFFGQGTRLTVV.

The chain combines TRBV29-1 with TRBJ1-2; D might be TRBD1 (6 bases). CDR1 and CDR2 from the germline V gene are SQVTM and ANQGSEA. The CDR3 consists of 13 residues. V dropped 4 bases and J dropped 0 bases, with 9 bases sitting between them. In DNA form, the CDR3 reads TGCAGCGTTGGGACAGATCCTAACTATGGCTACACCTTC. It translates to CSVGTDPNYGYTF. Complete variable domain (other parts from reference TRBV29-1 and TRBJ1-2): SAVISQKPSRDICQRGTSLTIQCQVDSQVTMMFWYRQQPGQSLTLIATANQGSEATYESGFVIDKFPISRPNLTFSTLTVSNMSPEDSSIYLCSVGTDPNYGYTFGSGTRLTVV.

The rearrangement joins TRBV5-1 to TRBJ2-1, with 7 nucleotides matching TRBD1. V shed 4 bases, J shed 1 base, and the junction held 11 bases outside the gene matches. The CDR3 has 17 residues. In germline, CDR1 is SGHRS, CDR2 YFSETQ. The CDR3 here is CASSQPRDSESYNEQFF. CDR3 coding DNA: TGCGCCAGCAGCCAGCCCCGGGACAGCGAATCCTACAATGAGCAGTTCTTC. The entire variable domain, with the rest obtained from reference TRBV5-1 and TRBJ2-1, is as follows: KAGVTQTPRYLIKTRGQQVTLSCSPISGHRSVSWYQQTPGQGLQFLFEYFSETQRNKGNFPGRFSGRQFSNSRSEMNVSTLELGDSALYLCASSQPRDSESYNEQFFGPGTRLTVL.

The CDR3 reads CASSPNPGGYTF. Written as DNA, the CDR3 is TGTGCCAGCAGTCCGAACCCGGGGGGCTACACCTTC. This chain connects TRBV27 to TRBJ1-2; D remains ambiguous. The CDR3 covers 12 residues. The germline V and J ends were trimmed by 5 bases and 8 bases, with 12 bases remaining between them. Germline lookup yields CDR1 MNHEY and CDR2 SMNVEV (reference sequence).

This chain uses TRBV2 with TRBJ2-7; 9 bases agree with TRBD1. The germline V gene encodes CDR1 SNHLY and CDR2 FYNNEI. The V gene end was trimmed by 7 bases and the J gene end by 3 bases; junction bases not matched to a gene: 13. The CDR3 runs 16 residues. The CDR3 loop reads CASNPSRDRALYEQYF. In DNA form, the CDR3 reads TGTGCCAGCAATCCCAGTCGGGACAGGGCCCTCTACGAGCAGTACTTC.